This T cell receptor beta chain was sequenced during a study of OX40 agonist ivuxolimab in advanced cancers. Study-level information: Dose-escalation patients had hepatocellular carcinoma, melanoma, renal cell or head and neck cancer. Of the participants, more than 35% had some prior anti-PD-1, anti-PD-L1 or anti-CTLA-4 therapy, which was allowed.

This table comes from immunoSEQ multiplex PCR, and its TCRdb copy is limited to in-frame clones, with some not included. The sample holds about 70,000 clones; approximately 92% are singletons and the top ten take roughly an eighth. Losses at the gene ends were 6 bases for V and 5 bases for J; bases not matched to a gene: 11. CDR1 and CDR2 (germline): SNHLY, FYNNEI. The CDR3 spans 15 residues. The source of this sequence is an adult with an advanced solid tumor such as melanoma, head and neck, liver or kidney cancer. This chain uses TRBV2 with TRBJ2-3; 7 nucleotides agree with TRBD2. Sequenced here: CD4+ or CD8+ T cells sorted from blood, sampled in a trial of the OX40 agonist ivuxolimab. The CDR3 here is CASRRRWGGIDTQYF. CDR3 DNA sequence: TGTGCCAGCAGGAGGCGGTGGGGGGGAATAGATACGCAGTATTTT.